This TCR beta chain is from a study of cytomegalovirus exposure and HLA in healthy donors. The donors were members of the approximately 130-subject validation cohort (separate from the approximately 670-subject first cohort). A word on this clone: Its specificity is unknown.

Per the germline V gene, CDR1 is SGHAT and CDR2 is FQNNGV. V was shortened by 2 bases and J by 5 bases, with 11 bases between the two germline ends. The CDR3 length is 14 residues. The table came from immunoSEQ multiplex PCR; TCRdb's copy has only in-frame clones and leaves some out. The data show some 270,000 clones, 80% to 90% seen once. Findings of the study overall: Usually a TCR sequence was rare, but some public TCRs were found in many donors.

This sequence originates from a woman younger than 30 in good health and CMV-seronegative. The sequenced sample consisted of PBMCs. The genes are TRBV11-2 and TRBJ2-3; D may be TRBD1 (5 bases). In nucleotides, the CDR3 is TGTGCCAGCAGCTTAAACTGGGGCGGAGATACGCAGTATTTT. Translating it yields CASSLNWGGDTQYF.